A single TCR beta chain is shown here with its context. Its antigen is still unknown. This sample is drawn from a study of beta chain features in type 1 diabetes. Across the study: Patients shared similar age, gender and cell yields with healthy donors. Study-level findings and limits: Patients' naive, central memory and regulatory TCRB repertoires appeared more alike than those of healthy donors. Fewer junction insertions and more nucleotide deletions appeared in type 1 diabetes patients.

There are 15 residues in the CDR3. V was cut by 3 bases and J by 0 bases, with 12 bases left in between. From germline, CDR1 is GTSNPN and CDR2 SVGIG (reference sequence). Every bit of the isolated RNA underwent reverse transcription, so sequencing read expressed TCRB transcripts. Assay used: immunoSEQ multiplex PCR; TCRdb lists only in-frame clones, some missing. The sample records around 240,000 clones, around 65% being singletons. Specimen: naive CD4+ T cells from blood. This TCR was sampled from a man in his thirties or forties in good health. The V and J genes are TRBV30 and TRBJ2-1; D unclear. This chain's CDR3 is CAWSYTRSSYNEQFF. The CDR3 region has the DNA TGTGCCTGGAGCTACACCCGAAGCTCCTACAATGAGCAGTTCTTC.